These T cell receptor beta chains were read from a single sample in a study of cytomegalovirus exposure and HLA in healthy donors. Measured with immunoSEQ multiplex PCR; TCRdb has only the in-frame clones, and not every one. Of 140,000 to 150,000 clones in the sample, around 80% were seen once. The specimen was PBMCs. All receptors come from a man in his forties or fifties in good health and CMV-seronegative. Each CDR3 is given with its conserved first and last residue. D genes are given only for firm matches. Not every row has a clone size; where given, it reads once, few, many or a size class.

TRBJ1-6,TRBV5-8,few,NA,TGTGCCAGCAGCTTGGCCCTCGGGAATTCACCCCTCCACTTT,CASSLALGNSPLHF
TRBJ2-5,TRBV25-1,NA,NA,TGTGCCAGCGGCGCCGGGGGTATCAGACAAGAGACCCAGTACTTC,CASGAGGIRQETQYF
TRBJ1-5,TRBV12-5,NA,TRBD1,TGTGCTAGTGGGCTTGGGACAGGCAATCAGCCCCAGCATTTT,CASGLGTGNQPQHF
TRBJ2-2,TRBV5-1,NA,NA,TGCGCCAGCAGCTTCCGGGACACTCGGACCGGGGAGCTGTTTTTT,CASSFRDTRTGELFF
TRBJ2-1,TRBV2,NA,TRBD2,TGTGCCAGCAGTGGGACTAGCGGGGATCGCAATGAGCAGTTCTTC,CASSGTSGDRNEQFF
TRBJ2-3,TRBV10-2,NA,NA,TGCGCCAGCATTAGGGGTTCTAGCACAGATACGCAGTATTTT,CASIRGSSTDTQYF
TRBJ2-7,TRBV7-2,NA,NA,TGTGCCAGCAGCCCTCAGACAGGCTACGAGCAGTACTTC,CASSPQTGYEQYF
TRBJ1-5,TRBV27,NA,TRBD1,TGTGCCAGCAGTCCGTTCACAGGGGATCAGCCCCAGCATTTT,CASSPFTGDQPQHF
TRBJ2-7,TRBV7-9,NA,TRBD1,TGTGCCAGCAGCTTTATCGGCACAGGGGACGAGCAGTACTTC,CASSFIGTGDEQYF
TRBJ2-7,TRBV4-3,NA,NA,TGCGCCAGCAGCGGGGGGATGATTTTCGGCGAGCAGTACTTC,CASSGGMIFGEQYF
TRBJ1-3,TRBV28,NA,NA,TGTGCCAGTTGTCTGTCGGGAGGCTCTGGAAACACCATATATTTT,CASCLSGGSGNTIYF
TRBJ1-6,TRBV11-1,NA,TRBD1,TGTGCCAGCAGCCGACAGGGGCCTTCACCCCTCCACTTT,CASSRQGPSPLHF
TRBJ2-3,TRBV5-1,NA,TRBD2,TGCGCCAGCAGCTGGCGGGGGGACACAGATACGCAGTATTTT,CASSWRGDTDTQYF
TRBJ1-5,TRBV7-2,NA,TRBD1,TGTGCCAGCAGCTTAAGGGACAGCGGATATCAGCCCCAGCATTTT,CASSLRDSGYQPQHF
TRBJ2-7,TRBV5-4,NA,TRBD1,TGTGCCAGCAGCCTGGACAGGGCCATAAGCGAGCAGTACTTC,CASSLDRAISEQYF
TRBJ1-2,TRBV9,NA,NA,TGTGCCAGCAGCTCGGGGGTAAGGGGTGGCTACACCTTC,CASSSGVRGGYTF
TRBJ2-5,TRBV11-2,NA,NA,TGTGCCAGCAGTCATCGGGAGACCCAGTACTTC,CASSHRETQYF